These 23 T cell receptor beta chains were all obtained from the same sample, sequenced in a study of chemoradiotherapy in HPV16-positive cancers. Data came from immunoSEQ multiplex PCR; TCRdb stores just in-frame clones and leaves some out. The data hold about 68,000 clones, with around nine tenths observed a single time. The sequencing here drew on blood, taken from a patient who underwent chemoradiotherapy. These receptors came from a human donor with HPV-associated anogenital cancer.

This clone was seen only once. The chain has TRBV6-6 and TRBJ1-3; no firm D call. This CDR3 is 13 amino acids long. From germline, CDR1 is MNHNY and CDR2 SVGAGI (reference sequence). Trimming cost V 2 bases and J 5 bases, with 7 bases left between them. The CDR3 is CASSYGPRNTIYF. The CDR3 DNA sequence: TGTGCCAGCAGTTACGGACCGCGAAACACCATATATTTT.

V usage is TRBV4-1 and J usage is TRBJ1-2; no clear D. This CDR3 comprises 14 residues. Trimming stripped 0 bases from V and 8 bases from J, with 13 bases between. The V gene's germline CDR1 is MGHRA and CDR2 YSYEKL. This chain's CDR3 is CASSQEAGKFGYTF. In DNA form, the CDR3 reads TGCGCCAGCAGCCAAGAGGCGGGGAAGTTCGGCTACACCTTC.

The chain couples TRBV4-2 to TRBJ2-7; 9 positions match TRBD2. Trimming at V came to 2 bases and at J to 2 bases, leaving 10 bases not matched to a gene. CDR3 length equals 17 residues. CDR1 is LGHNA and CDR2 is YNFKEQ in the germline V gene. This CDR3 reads CASSQPPGTSTPYEQYF. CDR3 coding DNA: TGTGCCAGCAGCCAACCCCCCGGGACTAGCACCCCCTACGAGCAGTACTTC.

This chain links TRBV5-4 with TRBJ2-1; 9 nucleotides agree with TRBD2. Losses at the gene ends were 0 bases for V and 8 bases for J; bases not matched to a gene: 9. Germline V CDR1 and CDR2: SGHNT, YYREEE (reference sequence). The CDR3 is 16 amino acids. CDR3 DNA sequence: TGTGCCAGCAGCTTGGCCGCGAGCGGGGGGCGCGATGAGCAGTTCTTC. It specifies CASSLAASGGRDEQFF.

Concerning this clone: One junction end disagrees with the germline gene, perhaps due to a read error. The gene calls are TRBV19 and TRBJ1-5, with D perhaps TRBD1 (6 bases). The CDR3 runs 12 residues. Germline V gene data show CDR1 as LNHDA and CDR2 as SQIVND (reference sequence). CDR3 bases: TGTGCCAGTAACGACCAACTGGGGGCGAGGGATTTT. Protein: CASNDQLGARDF.

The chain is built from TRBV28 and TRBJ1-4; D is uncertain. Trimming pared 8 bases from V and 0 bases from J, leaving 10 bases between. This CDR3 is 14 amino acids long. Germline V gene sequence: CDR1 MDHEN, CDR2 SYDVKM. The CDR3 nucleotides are TGTGCCAGCGCAAAGACGCCAACTAATGAAAAACTGTTTTTT. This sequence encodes CASAKTPTNEKLFF.

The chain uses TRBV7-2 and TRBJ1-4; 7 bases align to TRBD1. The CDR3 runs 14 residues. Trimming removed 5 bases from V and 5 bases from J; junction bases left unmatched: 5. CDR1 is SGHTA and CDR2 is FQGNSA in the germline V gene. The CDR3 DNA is TGTGCCAGCAGCCTTACAGGGGACAATGAAAAACTGTTTTTT. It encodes CASSLTGDNEKLFF.

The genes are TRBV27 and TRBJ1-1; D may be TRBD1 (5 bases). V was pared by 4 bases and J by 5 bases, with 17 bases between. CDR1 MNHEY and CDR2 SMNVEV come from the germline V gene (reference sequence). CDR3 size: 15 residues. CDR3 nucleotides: TGTGCCAGCAGTTGGGACGGCGGGATGGGGACTGAAGCTTTCTTT. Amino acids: CASSWDGGMGTEAFF.

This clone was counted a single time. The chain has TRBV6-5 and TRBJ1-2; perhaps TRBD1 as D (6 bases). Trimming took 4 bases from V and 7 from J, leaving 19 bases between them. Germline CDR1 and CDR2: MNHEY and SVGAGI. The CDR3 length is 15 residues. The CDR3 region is CASSFSYDKGGGYTF. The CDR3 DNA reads TGTGCCAGCAGTTTCTCCTACGACAAGGGGGGTGGCTACACCTTC.

CDR3 in amino acids: CASSEWDRDTGELFF. For the CDR3, the DNA is TGCGCCAGCAGTGAGTGGGACAGAGACACCGGGGAGCTGTTTTTT. This chain uses TRBV10-2 with TRBJ2-2; TRBD1 matches at 7 bases. The germline V gene encodes CDR1 WSHSY and CDR2 SAAADI. The CDR3 length is 15 residues. Unmatched junction bases numbered 2, after V lost 1 base and J lost 3 bases.

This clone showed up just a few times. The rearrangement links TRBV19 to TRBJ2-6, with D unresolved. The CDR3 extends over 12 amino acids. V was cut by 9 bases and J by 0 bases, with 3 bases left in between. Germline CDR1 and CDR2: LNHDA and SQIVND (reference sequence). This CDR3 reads CASGSGANVLTF. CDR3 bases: TGTGCCAGCGGCTCTGGGGCCAACGTCCTGACTTTC.

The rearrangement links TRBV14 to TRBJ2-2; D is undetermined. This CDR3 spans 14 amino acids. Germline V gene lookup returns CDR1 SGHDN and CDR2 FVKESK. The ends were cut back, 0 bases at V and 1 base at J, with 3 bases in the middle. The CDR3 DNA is TGTGCCAGCAGCCAAGAGGGGAACACCGGGGAGCTGTTTTTT. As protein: CASSQEGNTGELFF.

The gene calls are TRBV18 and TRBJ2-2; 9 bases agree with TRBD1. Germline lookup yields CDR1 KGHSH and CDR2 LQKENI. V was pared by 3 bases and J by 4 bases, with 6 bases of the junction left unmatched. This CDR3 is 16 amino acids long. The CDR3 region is CASSPRPGQGTGELFF. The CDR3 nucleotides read TGTGCCAGCTCACCGCGACCGGGACAGGGCACCGGGGAGCTGTTTTTT.

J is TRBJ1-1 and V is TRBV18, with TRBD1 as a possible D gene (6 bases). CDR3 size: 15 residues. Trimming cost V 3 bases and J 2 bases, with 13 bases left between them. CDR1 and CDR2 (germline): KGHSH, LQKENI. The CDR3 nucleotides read TGTGCCAGCTCACCTTTTCGACAGGTTAACACTGAAGCTTTCTTT. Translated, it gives CASSPFRQVNTEAFF.

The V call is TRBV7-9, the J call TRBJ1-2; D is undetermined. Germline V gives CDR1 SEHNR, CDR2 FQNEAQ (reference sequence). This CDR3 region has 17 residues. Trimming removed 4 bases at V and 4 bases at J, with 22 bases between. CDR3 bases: TGTGCCAGCAGCTCTACGGCTGGAACAAGTAAGGGCTATGGCTACACCTTC. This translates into CASSSTAGTSKGYGYTF.

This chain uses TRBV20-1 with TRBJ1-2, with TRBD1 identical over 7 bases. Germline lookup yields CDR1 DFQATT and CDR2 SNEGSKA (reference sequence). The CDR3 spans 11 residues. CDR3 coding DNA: TGCGGACCCGACAGGGAAGGAGGCTACACCTTC. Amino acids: CGPDREGGYTF.

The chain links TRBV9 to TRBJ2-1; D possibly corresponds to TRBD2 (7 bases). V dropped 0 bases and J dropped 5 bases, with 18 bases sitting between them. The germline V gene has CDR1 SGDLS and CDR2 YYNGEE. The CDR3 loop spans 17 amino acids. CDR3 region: CASSVDSPGGPDNEQFF. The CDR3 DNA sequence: TGTGCCAGCAGCGTAGATTCCCCGGGGGGCCCTGACAATGAGCAGTTCTTC.

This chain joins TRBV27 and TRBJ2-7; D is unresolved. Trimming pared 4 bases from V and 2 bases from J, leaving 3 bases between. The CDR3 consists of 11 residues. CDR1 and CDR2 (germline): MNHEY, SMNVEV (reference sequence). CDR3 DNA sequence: TGTGCCAGCAGTTCAACCTACGAGCAGTACTTC. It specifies CASSSTYEQYF.

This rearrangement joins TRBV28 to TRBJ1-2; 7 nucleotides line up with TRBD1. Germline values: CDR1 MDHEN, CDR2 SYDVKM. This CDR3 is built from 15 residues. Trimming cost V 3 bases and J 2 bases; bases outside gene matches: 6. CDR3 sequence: CASSLATGDNYGYTF. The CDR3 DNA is TGTGCCAGCAGTTTGGCTACAGGGGACAACTATGGCTACACCTTC.

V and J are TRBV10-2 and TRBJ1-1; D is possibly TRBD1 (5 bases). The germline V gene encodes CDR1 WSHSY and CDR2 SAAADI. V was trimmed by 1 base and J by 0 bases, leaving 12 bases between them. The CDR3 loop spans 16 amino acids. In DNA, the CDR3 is TGCGCCAGCAGTGAGTTGGCAGGGTGGGTGAACACTGAAGCTTTCTTT. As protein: CASSELAGWVNTEAFF.

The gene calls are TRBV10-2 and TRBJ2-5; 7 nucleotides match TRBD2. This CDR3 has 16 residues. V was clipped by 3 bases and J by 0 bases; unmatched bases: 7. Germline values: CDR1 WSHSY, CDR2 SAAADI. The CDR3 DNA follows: TGCGCCAGCAGTGACTTCAGCGGGATGTACCAAGAGACCCAGTACTTC. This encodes CASSDFSGMYQETQYF.

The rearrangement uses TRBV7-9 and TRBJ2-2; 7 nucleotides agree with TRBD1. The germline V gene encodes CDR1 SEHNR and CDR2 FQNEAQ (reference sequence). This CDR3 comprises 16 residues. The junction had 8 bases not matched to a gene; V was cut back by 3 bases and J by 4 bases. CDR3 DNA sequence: TGTGCCAGCAGCTTTTTAGGGGACAGTATCACCGGGGAGCTGTTTTTT. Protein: CASSFLGDSITGELFF.

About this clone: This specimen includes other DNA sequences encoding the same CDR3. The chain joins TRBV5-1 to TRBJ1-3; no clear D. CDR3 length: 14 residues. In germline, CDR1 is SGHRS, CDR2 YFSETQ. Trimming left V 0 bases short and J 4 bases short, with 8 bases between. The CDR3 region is CASSLVGSGNTIYF. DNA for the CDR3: TGCGCCAGCAGCTTGGTAGGATCCGGAAACACCATATATTTT.